This T cell receptor beta chain was identified during a study of patients and donors after allogeneic stem cell transplantation. This clonotype appeared a few times. TCRdb re-called the RT-PCR reads through MiXCR, storing one row per CDR3 protein. The data show about a million distinct CDR3 sequences, around 17% seen once. The CDR3 covers 15 residues. The germline V gene has CDR1 DFQATT and CDR2 SNEGSKA (reference sequence). Trimming pared 1 base from V and 1 base from J, leaving 14 bases between. This clonotype was sampled from a human donor who was either an allogeneic HSCT recipient or a stem cell or donor lymphocyte infusion donor (not recorded which). It is not recorded whose cells these are; they may come from a transplant donor. Sequencing used blood, either unsorted or a sorted T cell fraction (not recorded which). This chain connects TRBV20-1 to TRBJ2-7, with a tentative D call TRBD2 (6 bases). CDR3 in DNA: TGCAGTGCTAGAGGTGTGGGGGGTACTTCCTACGAGCAGTACTTC. It codes for CSARGVGGTSYEQYF.